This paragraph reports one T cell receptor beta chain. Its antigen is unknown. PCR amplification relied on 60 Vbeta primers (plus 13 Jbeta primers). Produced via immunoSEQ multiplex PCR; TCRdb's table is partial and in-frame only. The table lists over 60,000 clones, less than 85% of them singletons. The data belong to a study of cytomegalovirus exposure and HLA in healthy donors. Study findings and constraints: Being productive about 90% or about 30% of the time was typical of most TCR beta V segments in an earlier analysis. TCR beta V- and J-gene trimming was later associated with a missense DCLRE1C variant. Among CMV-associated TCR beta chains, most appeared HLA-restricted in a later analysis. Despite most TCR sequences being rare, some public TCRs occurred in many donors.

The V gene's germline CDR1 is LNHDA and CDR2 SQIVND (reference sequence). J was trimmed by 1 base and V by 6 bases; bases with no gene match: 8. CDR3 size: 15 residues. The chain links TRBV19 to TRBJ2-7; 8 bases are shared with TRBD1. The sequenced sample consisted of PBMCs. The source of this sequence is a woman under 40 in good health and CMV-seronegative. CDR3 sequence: CASSLTGTGSYEQYF. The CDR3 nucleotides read TGTGCCAGTAGCTTAACCGGGACAGGATCCTACGAGCAGTACTTC.